This T cell receptor beta chain is drawn from a study of CD8+ T cells in alopecia areata. Study findings and constraints: The study found that many expanded lesional clones persisted in scalp and blood during tofacitinib. Administration of tofacitinib significantly diminished scalp clonality and expanded CD8+ clones within the top 100.

This CDR3 comprises 11 residues. Extracted RNA was reverse transcribed into cDNA, the sequencing template. Sequencing was performed with immunoSEQ multiplex PCR; in TCRdb, only in-frame clones are kept and a portion is missing. Of tens of thousands of clones in the sample, around 29% were seen once. For this clone: Its matching antigen is unknown.

Treatment reported: oral pan-JAK inhibitor, 5-10 mg twice daily. Researchers took lesional scalp punch biopsies and peripheral blood from people who were alopecia areata patients. The sample consisted of CD8+ T cells sorted from blood, taken at week 4, from a patient treated with tofacitinib. The clonotype comes from a human donor with alopecia areata. The rearrangement uses TRBV21-1 and TRBJ2-5; the D call in the table, TRBD2, was not verified against the DNA. TRBV21-1 is reported as a pseudogene. The CDR3 loop is CASSPRTSGYF. The CDR3 DNA reads as TGTGCCAGCAGCCCACGGACTAGCGGATACTTC.